This T cell receptor delta chain was captured in a study of delta chains in infants with herpesvirus infections. Across the study: Postnatally CMV-infected infants were checked for a public fetal Vdelta1/Vgamma8 clonotype. Study-level points and caveats: 4 of 18 CMV-infected infants carried the public Vdelta1 clonotype, including one congenital. CMV-uninfected infants might carry this public clonotype below detection.

Germline CDR1 reads TSWWSYY; CDR2 reads QGS. The CDR3 runs 19 residues. Note on this clone: What it binds is unknown. A much larger clone differs by one base, so this may be a read error.

TCR cDNA was made from PBMC RNA with gamma- and delta-chain-specific primers. TCRdb re-called the RT-PCR reads with CATT. In the table there are 600 to 650 delta-chain clones, about two fifths of which are singletons. Source: peripheral blood, taken at time point 2 of longitudinal follow-up. The source of this sequence is a human donor who was a Ugandan infant, either HIV-exposed or HIV-unexposed (not recorded which). This rearrangement joins TRDV1 to TRDJ3, with D perhaps being TRDD2 or TRDD3 (6 bases each). The CDR3 nucleotides read TGTGCTCTTGGGGAAGATCCTACTGGGAGGACCTGGGACGCCCGACAGATGTTTTTC. It codes for CALGEDPTGRTWDARQMFF.